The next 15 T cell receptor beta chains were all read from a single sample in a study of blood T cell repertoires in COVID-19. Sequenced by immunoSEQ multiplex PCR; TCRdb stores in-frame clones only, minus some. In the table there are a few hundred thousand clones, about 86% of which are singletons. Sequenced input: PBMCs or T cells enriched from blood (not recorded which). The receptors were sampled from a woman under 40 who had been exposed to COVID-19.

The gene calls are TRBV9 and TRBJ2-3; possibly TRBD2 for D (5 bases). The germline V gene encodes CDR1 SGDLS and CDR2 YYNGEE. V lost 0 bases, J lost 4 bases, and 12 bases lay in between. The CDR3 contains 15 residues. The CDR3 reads CASSVDSGWADTQYF. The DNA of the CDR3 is TGTGCCAGCAGCGTAGACAGCGGTTGGGCAGATACGCAGTATTTT.

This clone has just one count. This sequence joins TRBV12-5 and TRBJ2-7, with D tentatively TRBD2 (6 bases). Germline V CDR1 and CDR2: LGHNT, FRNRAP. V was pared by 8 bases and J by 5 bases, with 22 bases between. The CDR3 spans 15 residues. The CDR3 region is CASSSLGGKGDEQYF. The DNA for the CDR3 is TGTGCTAGTTCTTCCCTAGGAGGGAAGGGAGACGAGCAGTACTTC.

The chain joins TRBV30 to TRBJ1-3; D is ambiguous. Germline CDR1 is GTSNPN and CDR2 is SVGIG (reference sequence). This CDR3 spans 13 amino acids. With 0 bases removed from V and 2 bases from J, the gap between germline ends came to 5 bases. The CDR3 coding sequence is TGTGCCTGGAGTGTACAACCTGGAAACACCATATATTTT. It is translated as CAWSVQPGNTIYF.

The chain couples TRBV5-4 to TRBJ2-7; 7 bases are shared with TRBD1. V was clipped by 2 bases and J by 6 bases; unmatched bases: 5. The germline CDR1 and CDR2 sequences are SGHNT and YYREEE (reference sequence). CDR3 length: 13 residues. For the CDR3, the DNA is TGTGCCAGCAGCTTAGCGAGGGGGCCCGAGCAGTACTTC. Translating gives CASSLARGPEQYF.

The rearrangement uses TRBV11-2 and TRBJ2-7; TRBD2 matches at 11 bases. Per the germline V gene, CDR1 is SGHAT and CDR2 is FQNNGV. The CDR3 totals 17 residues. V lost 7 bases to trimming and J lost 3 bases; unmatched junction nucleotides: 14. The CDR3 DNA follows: TGTGCCAGCAAACCAACTCTCCGACTAGCGGGGTACTACGAGCAGTACTTC. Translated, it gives CASKPTLRLAGYYEQYF.

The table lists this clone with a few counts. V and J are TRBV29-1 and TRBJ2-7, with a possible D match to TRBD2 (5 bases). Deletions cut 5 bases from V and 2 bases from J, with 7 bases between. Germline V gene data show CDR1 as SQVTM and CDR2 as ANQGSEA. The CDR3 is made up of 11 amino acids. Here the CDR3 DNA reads TGCAGCGTTAGGGAGACCTACGAGCAGTACTTC. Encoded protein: CSVRETYEQYF.

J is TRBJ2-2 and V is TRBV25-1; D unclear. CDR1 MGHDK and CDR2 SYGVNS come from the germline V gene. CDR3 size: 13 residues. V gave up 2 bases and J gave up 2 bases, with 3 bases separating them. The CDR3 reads CASSERNTGELFF. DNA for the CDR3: TGTGCCAGCAGTGAACGTAACACCGGGGAGCTGTTTTTT.

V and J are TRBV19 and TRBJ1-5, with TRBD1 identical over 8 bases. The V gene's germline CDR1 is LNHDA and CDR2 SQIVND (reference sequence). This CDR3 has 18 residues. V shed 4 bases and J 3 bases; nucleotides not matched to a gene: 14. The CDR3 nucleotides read TGTGCCAGTAGTACCCTCCGACAGGGGAGCTCCGTCAATCAGCCCCAGCATTTT. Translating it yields CASSTLRQGSSVNQPQHF.

The CDR3 DNA reads as TGTGCCAAACGGGGAGGGGATAGTAACTATGGCTACACCTTC. This encodes CAKRGGDSNYGYTF. The chain combines TRBV2 with TRBJ1-2; D might be TRBD1 (5 bases). V shed 10 bases and J shed 1 base, with 16 bases lying between them. Germline CDR1 and CDR2: SNHLY and FYNNEI. This CDR3 has 14 residues.

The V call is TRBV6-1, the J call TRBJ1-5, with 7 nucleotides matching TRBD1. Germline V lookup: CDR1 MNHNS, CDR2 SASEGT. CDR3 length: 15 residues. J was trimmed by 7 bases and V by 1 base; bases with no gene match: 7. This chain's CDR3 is CASSEGRGRRQPQHF. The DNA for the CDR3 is TGTGCCAGCAGTGAAGGTAGGGGGCGACGGCAGCCCCAGCATTTT.

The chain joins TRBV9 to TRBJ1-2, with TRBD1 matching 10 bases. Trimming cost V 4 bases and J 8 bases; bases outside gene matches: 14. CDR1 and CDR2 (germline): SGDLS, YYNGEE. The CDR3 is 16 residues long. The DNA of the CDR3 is TGTGCCAGCAGCCCCTCCCTGGGACAGGGGACGAGCGGCTACACCTTC. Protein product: CASSPSLGQGTSGYTF. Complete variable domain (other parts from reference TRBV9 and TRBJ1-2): DSGVTQTPKHLITATGQRVTLRCSPRSGDLSVYWYQQSLDQGLQFLIQYYNGEERAKGNILERFSAQQFPDLHSELNLSSLELGDSALYFCASSPSLGQGTSGYTFGSGTRLTVV.

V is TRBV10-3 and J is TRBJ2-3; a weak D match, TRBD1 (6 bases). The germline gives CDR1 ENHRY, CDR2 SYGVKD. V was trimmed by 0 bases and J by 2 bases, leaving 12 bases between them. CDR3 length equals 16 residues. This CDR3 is CAISESAGALTDTQYF. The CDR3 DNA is TGTGCCATCAGTGAGTCAGCAGGGGCCCTCACAGATACGCAGTATTTT.

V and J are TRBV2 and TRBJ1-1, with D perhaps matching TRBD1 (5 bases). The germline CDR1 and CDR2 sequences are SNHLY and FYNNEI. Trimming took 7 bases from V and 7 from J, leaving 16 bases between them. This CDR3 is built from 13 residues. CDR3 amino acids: CASNSGVGGEAFF. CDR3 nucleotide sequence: TGTGCCAGCAACTCGGGGGTCGGGGGTGAAGCTTTCTTT. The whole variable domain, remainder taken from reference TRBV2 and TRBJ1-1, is EPEVTQTPSHQVTQMGQEVILRCVPISNHLYFYWYRQILGQKVEFLVSFYNNEISEKSEIFDDQFSVERPDGSNFTLKIRSTKLEDSAMYFCASNSGVGGEAFFGQGTRLTVV.

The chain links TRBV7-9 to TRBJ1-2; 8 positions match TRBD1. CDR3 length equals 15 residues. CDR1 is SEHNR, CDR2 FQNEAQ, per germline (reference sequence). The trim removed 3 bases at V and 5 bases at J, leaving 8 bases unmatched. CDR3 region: CASSLGQEGEYGYTF. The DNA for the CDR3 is TGTGCCAGCAGCTTGGGACAGGAAGGAGAATATGGCTACACCTTC.

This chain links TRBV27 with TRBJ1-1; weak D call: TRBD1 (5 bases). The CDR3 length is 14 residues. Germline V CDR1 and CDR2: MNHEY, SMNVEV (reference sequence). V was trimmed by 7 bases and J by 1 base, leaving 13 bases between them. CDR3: CASTWGGGNTEAFF. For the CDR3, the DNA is TGTGCCAGCACCTGGGGCGGGGGGAACACTGAAGCTTTCTTT.